A selection of T cell receptor beta chains follows, all from one sample in a study of T-cell memory formation after mild COVID-19. TCRdb passed the 5' RACE reads through MiXCR, listing each CDR3 protein once. The table lists roughly 300,000 distinct CDR3 sequences, around 15% of them singletons. Sequencing was carried out using PBMCs or a T cell subset sorted from them (not recorded which). These receptors originate from a young man who had mild COVID-19 (a few samples of this study predate the infection). Cell type and time point are not known. The CDR3 runs from the conserved cysteine through the conserved F or W. Each record gives: J gene, D gene, clone size, V gene, CDR3 DNA, CDR3 protein. The D gene is left open where the match is weak. The listing skips clone size in some rows; elsewhere it reads once, few, many or a size class.

J: TRBJ2-4; D: NA; size: NA; V: TRBV19; DNA: TGTGCCACCTGCTCTACAGGGTTGGGGAACATTCAGTACTTC; CDR3: CATCSTGLGNIQYF
J: TRBJ2-5; D: NA; size: many; V: TRBV29-1; DNA: TGCAGCGTTCCCCGGGAGAGGGAGACCCAGTACTTC; CDR3: CSVPRERETQYF
J: TRBJ2-3; D: NA; size: NA; V: TRBV29-1; DNA: TGCAGCGTCTTTGGGACGGTACGCACAGATACGCAGTATTTT; CDR3: CSVFGTVRTDTQYF
J: TRBJ2-1; D: TRBD1; size: few; V: TRBV5-1; DNA: TGCGCCAGCAGCACTCCACAGGGGTTCGAGCAGTTCTTC; CDR3: CASSTPQGFEQFF
J: TRBJ2-7; D: NA; size: NA; V: TRBV7-9; DNA: TGTGCCAGCAGCCCGTGGACAGCTACCTACGAGCAGTACTTC; CDR3: CASSPWTATYEQYF
J: TRBJ2-7; D: NA; size: NA; V: TRBV3-1; DNA: TGTGCCAGCAGCTTTACAGGGTCGAACCACGAGCAGTACTTC; CDR3: CASSFTGSNHEQYF
J: TRBJ1-2; D: NA; size: few; V: TRBV5-1; DNA: TGCGCCAGCAGCCCGGGCGGGGGGGACCTCTATGGCTACACCTTC; CDR3: CASSPGGGDLYGYTF
J: TRBJ1-6; D: NA; size: few; V: TRBV4-1; DNA: TGCGCCAGCAGCCCGCCCTCCAACAGGGCCGGCCTCCACTTT; CDR3: CASSPPSNRAGLHF
J: TRBJ1-1; D: NA; size: NA; V: TRBV6-1; DNA: TGTGCCAGCAGTGAACAGCAGGGGTACACTGAAGCTTTCTTT; CDR3: CASSEQQGYTEAFF
J: TRBJ2-2; D: NA; size: few; V: TRBV20-1; DNA: TGCAGTGCTACCTCGGGGGATTACACCGGGGAGCTGTTTTTT; CDR3: CSATSGDYTGELFF
J: TRBJ1-2; D: NA; size: NA; V: TRBV4-1; DNA: TGCGCCAGCAGCCAAGGCTATTATCGGACTACGAACTATGGCTACACCTTC; CDR3: CASSQGYYRTTNYGYTF
J: TRBJ2-3; D: NA; size: NA; V: TRBV28; DNA: TGTGCCAGCGGTTGGGACGGAAGCACAGATACGCAGTATTTT; CDR3: CASGWDGSTDTQYF
J: TRBJ1-4; D: NA; size: few; V: TRBV4-1; DNA: TGCGCCAGCAGCCAAGAGGGGGGATTTAATGAAAAACTGTTTTTT; CDR3: CASSQEGGFNEKLFF
J: TRBJ2-3; D: TRBD2; size: NA; V: TRBV24-1; DNA: TGTGCCACCAGTGGCCTGGGGGGGACTTCACAGTATTTT; CDR3: CATSGLGGTSQYF
J: TRBJ2-5; D: TRBD2; size: NA; V: TRBV28; DNA: TGTGCCAGCAGTTCAGCGGGAGACCAACAAGAGACCCAGTACTTC; CDR3: CASSSAGDQQETQYF
J: TRBJ1-1; D: TRBD1; size: NA; V: TRBV27; DNA: TGTGCCAGCCAGGGGGGCACTGAAGCTTTCTTT; CDR3: CASQGGTEAFF
J: TRBJ2-5; D: NA; size: NA; V: TRBV7-7; DNA: TGTGCTAGCAGCTTAGTCCAGGGGTCGGAGACCCAGTACTTC; CDR3: CASSLVQGSETQYF
J: TRBJ1-6; D: NA; size: few; V: TRBV6-5; DNA: TGTGCCAGCAGTTACTCGGCCAGAAAGAGGAATTCACCCCTCCACTTT; CDR3: CASSYSARKRNSPLHF
J: TRBJ2-3; D: TRBD1; size: NA; V: TRBV29-1; DNA: TGCAGCGTTGAAGACCGCCCTCCCCAGCGACAGGGGGCGGGTGGGGATACGCAGTATTTT; CDR3: CSVEDRPPQRQGAGGDTQYF
J: TRBJ2-1; D: TRBD2; size: many; V: TRBV5-1; DNA: TGCGCCAGCAGCTTGATTCCGGGGGGGCCGCAGGAGCAGTTCTTC; CDR3: CASSLIPGGPQEQFF
J: TRBJ2-6; D: NA; size: few; V: TRBV6-1; DNA: TGTGCCAGCGTGAGGGCTGGGGCCAACGTCCTGACTTTC; CDR3: CASVRAGANVLTF
J: TRBJ1-2; D: NA; size: few; V: TRBV2; DNA: TGTGCCAGCAGACCAGACAGGAAGGGACTCTACACCTTC; CDR3: CASRPDRKGLYTF
J: TRBJ2-3; D: TRBD2; size: NA; V: TRBV20-1; DNA: TGCAGTGCTATCCCGGGGGGGCCAGATACGCAGTATTTT; CDR3: CSAIPGGPDTQYF
J: TRBJ1-4; D: NA; size: NA; V: TRBV7-2; DNA: TGTGCCAGCAGCTTAGACCGTGGGGGCGCAAACGAAAAACTGTTTTTT; CDR3: CASSLDRGGANEKLFF
J: TRBJ2-5; D: NA; size: many; V: TRBV29-1; DNA: TGCAGCGTGGGGGGCAGGGAAGAGACCCAGTACTTC; CDR3: CSVGGREETQYF
J: TRBJ1-1; D: TRBD1; size: NA; V: TRBV6-1; DNA: TGTGCCAGCAGTGACAGGGGGCGGAACACTGAAGCTTTCTTT; CDR3: CASSDRGRNTEAFF
J: TRBJ2-3; D: NA; size: few; V: TRBV4-2; DNA: TGTGCCAGCAGCCAACCTAGCCATCCCACAGATACGCAGTATTTT; CDR3: CASSQPSHPTDTQYF
J: TRBJ1-1; D: TRBD1; size: few; V: TRBV12-3/TRBV12-4; DNA: TGTGCCAGCACCATGGACAGGATCACTGAAGCTTTCTTT; CDR3: CASTMDRITEAFF
J: TRBJ2-2; D: NA; size: NA; V: TRBV12-3/TRBV12-4; DNA: TGTGCCAGCAGTCCCAAGGGCAGGAACACCGGGGAGCTGTTTTTT; CDR3: CASSPKGRNTGELFF
J: TRBJ1-1; D: NA; size: NA; V: TRBV7-9; DNA: TGTGCCAGCAGCCCGTCCGTGACAGGTGAAGCTTTCTTT; CDR3: CASSPSVTGEAFF
J: TRBJ2-3; D: TRBD1; size: few; V: TRBV5-1; DNA: TGCGCCAGCAGCTTAATCGGACAGGGCATCACAGATACGCAGTATTTT; CDR3: CASSLIGQGITDTQYF
J: TRBJ2-7; D: NA; size: NA; V: TRBV20-1; DNA: TGCAGTGCTAGGGGGCCCCCCCACCTTCTCTACGAGCAGTACTTC; CDR3: CSARGPPHLLYEQYF
J: TRBJ1-1; D: NA; size: NA; V: TRBV5-5; DNA: TGTGCCAGCAGCCCTACGCGGCTGAACACTGAAGCTTTCTTT; CDR3: CASSPTRLNTEAFF
J: TRBJ1-6; D: NA; size: few; V: TRBV5-1; DNA: TGCGCCAGCAGCCCCCCAACCGGGACAAATTCACCCCTCCACTTT; CDR3: CASSPPTGTNSPLHF
J: TRBJ1-3; D: NA; size: few; V: TRBV10-3; DNA: TGTGCCATCAGTGAGGCCCCTCCCTCTGGAAACACCATATATTTT; CDR3: CAISEAPPSGNTIYF
J: TRBJ1-1; D: NA; size: NA; V: TRBV11-2; DNA: TGTGCCAGCAGCTTAGTCTCCTTGTTCACTGAAGCTTTCTTT; CDR3: CASSLVSLFTEAFF
J: TRBJ1-2; D: NA; size: NA; V: TRBV5-1; DNA: TGCGCCAGCAGCCCTGATCAACCTCAGTCTGGCTACACCTTC; CDR3: CASSPDQPQSGYTF
J: TRBJ2-5; D: NA; size: many; V: TRBV3-1; DNA: TGTGCCAGCAGCCTCCTTGGGGGTGGGGGGCTCCAAGAGACCCAGTACTTC; CDR3: CASSLLGGGGLQETQYF
J: TRBJ2-3; D: TRBD2; size: few; V: TRBV4-3; DNA: TGCGCCAGCAGCCAGATGGGGCTAGCGGGGGAAGATACGCAGTATTTT; CDR3: CASSQMGLAGEDTQYF
J: TRBJ2-1; D: NA; size: few; V: TRBV6-4; DNA: TGTGCCAGCAGAGACCGAACTGGTGAGCAGTTCTTC; CDR3: CASRDRTGEQFF
J: TRBJ2-3; D: NA; size: few; V: TRBV20-1; DNA: TGCAGTGCTAGGGGCTTTCTAGCAAATAGCTCCGATACGCAGTATTTT; CDR3: CSARGFLANSSDTQYF
J: TRBJ2-2; D: NA; size: once; V: TRBV7-9; DNA: TGTGCCAGCAGCTTAGAGCTAGACACCGGGGAGCTGTTTTTT; CDR3: CASSLELDTGELFF
J: TRBJ1-5; D: NA; size: few; V: TRBV5-6; DNA: TGTGCCAGCAGCTTTAGGGATAATCAGCCCCAGCATTTT; CDR3: CASSFRDNQPQHF
J: TRBJ2-7; D: TRBD2; size: few; V: TRBV19; DNA: TGTGCCAGTAGTCCACTAGCGGGGGGTTCCTACGAGCAGTACTTC; CDR3: CASSPLAGGSYEQYF
J: TRBJ1-5; D: NA; size: many; V: TRBV5-1; DNA: TGCGCCAGCAGCCTAGGGTTAGGCCATCAGCCCCAGCATTTT; CDR3: CASSLGLGHQPQHF
J: TRBJ2-7; D: NA; size: few; V: TRBV29-1; DNA: TGCAGCGCAAAAGGGAGCTCCTACGAGCAGTACTTC; CDR3: CSAKGSSYEQYF